The present entry profiles one T cell receptor beta chain with its context. Its recognized antigen is unknown. No quality values exist for individual bases; no much larger clone is one base distant. The collaborating institutions used their own protocols to collect whole blood in K2EDTA tubes. Collaborator samples were shipped for TCRbeta analysis as frozen whole blood, isolated PBMCs, or DNA extracted from either sample type. This specimen belongs to a study of blood T cell repertoires in COVID-19 (dated by TCRdb to 2019 to 2021). Study-wide context: Collaborator samples came from the United States, Italy and Spain and covered acute and convalescent phases of COVID-19. The prospective study material was composed of cDNA or gDNA derived from T cells, B-cell-depleted T cells, or PBMCs. The dataset comprised deeply sampled blood TCRbeta repertoires from subjects exposed to, actively infected with, or recovered from COVID-19. The repertoires were made available in a free public database intended to serve as a resource for research on the immune response to SARS-CoV-2. The samples were drawn from two sources: the first 160 participants of the ongoing ImmuneRACE study, and fewer than 1,500 subjects contributed by 6 global collaborators. The sample metadata nearly always contained a de-identified subject ID, COVID-19 status, age in years and sex. Where available, HLA class I and class II types were obtained from metadata supplied by the sample provider rather than from assay-based typing. Broader findings and caveats from the paper: Clinical and demographic metadata were provided uncurated, with the amount varying by source and participant.

Measured from the cysteine to the phenylalanine, the CDR3 is 14 residues long. Only the CDR3 part of the read is kept: 42 bases, read in frame from the first base. The CDR1 and CDR2 encoded by the germline V gene are MDHEN and SYDVKM. V lost 5 bases and J lost 6 bases, and the count of bases not matched to a germline gene is 6. TCRbeta CDR3 regions were amplified from genomic DNA using the immunoSEQ Assay, a bias-controlled multiplex PCR. Concerning the study's data processing: Within the assay, amplification of reference gene primers was used to estimate how many nucleated cells each sample contained. Sequence reads were collapsed and filtered to measure the absolute abundance of every unique TCRbeta CDR3 rearrangement. For each sample, productive Simpson clonality was calculated as the square root of Simpson's diversity index over productive rearrangements. The immuneACCESS repertoire file appears here via TCRdb, limited to in-frame rearrangements. These files lack a portion of the clones; in checked studies, under half of the deficit traces to unresolved V genes, and the cause of the others is not known. Clone size and the V and J calls come from that table; the DNA yielded D and trimming. For this sample there are over 150,000 clones; roughly 84% appear just once. In total, the top ten clones hold 11% of the sample.

Recombination linked TRBV28 to TRBJ2-1, with 8 junctional bases fitting TRBD2. This sequence was found in a man in his 70s with active or convalescent COVID-19. Input material: peripheral blood. Read as DNA, the sequence is TGTGCCAGCAGTGAGGTAGCGGGAATCAATGAGCAGTTCTTC. This sequence encodes CASSEVAGINEQFF.